These T cell receptor beta chains were read from a single sample in a study of cytomegalovirus exposure and HLA in healthy donors. Only in-frame clones appear in the TCRdb table, and some are missing; sequencing was by immunoSEQ multiplex PCR. The sample records more than 85,000 clones, roughly three quarters being singletons. The sample comprised PBMCs. The receptors originated from a man aged 40-55 years in good health and CMV-seronegative. Each CDR3 is given with its conserved first and last residue. Each record gives: clone size, J gene, D gene, V gene, CDR3 DNA, CDR3 protein. D genes are given only for firm matches. Expanded clones get a size class; other rows say once, few or many, or leave the size out.

-	TRBJ2-2	TRBD2	TRBV4-2	TGTGCCAGCAGCCAAGTGACTAGCGTCACCGGGGAGCTGTTTTTT	CASSQVTSVTGELFF
-	TRBJ2-1	TRBD1	TRBV6-1	TGTGCCAGCAGTCCCCGGGACAGGGAGAAGGAGCAGTTCTTC	CASSPRDREKEQFF
few	TRBJ1-5	-	TRBV6-1	TGTGCCAGCAGTGATCTACAGGGTCAGCCCCAGCATTTT	CASSDLQGQPQHF
-	TRBJ1-1	-	TRBV27	TGTGCCAGCAGTTTACTTTTGGGGCTGAAGGGGACTGAAGCTTTCTTT	CASSLLLGLKGTEAFF
-	TRBJ2-7	TRBD1	TRBV28	TGTGCCACTCATAGGGGGCGATACGAGCAGTACTTC	CATHRGRYEQYF
-	TRBJ1-2	TRBD1	TRBV30	TGTGCCTGGAGGCGGACAGGGGTGGTCGGCTACACCTTC	CAWRRTGVVGYTF
-	TRBJ1-4	-	TRBV18	TGTGCCAGCTCACCTTCAGCGACAGGAACAACTAATGAAAAACTGTTTTTT	CASSPSATGTTNEKLFF
-	TRBJ2-1	-	TRBV5-4	TGTGCCAGCAGCTTTTCAGGGCGGTACAATGAGCAGTTCTTC	CASSFSGRYNEQFF
once	TRBJ2-7	TRBD2	TRBV29-1	TGCAGCGTTGGGCCTAGCGGTTCCTACGAGCAGTACTTC	CSVGPSGSYEQYF
-	TRBJ1-1	-	TRBV19	TGTGCCAGTAGTATCGGGATGACAAGGCGGCACACTGAAGCTTTCTTT	CASSIGMTRRHTEAFF
-	TRBJ2-1	TRBD2	TRBV7-2	TGTGCCAGCAGACGACTAGCGGGGGGGTTCGATGAGCAGTTCTTC	CASRRLAGGFDEQFF
-	TRBJ1-5	-	TRBV5-4	TGTGCCAGCAGCTTGGCGGGAGGGGGGGATCAGCCCCAGCATTTT	CASSLAGGGDQPQHF
once	TRBJ2-1	TRBD1	TRBV11-2	TGTGCCAGCAGCCTTACCGGGACAGGGGTTGCGAATGAGCAGTTCTTC	CASSLTGTGVANEQFF
once	TRBJ2-5	TRBD1	TRBV7-9	TGTGCCAGCAGCTTAGTGCACAGGGGGCAAGAGACCCAGTACTTC	CASSLVHRGQETQYF
few	TRBJ1-5	-	TRBV2	TGTGCCAGCAGTGCCGGGTCGGGGTTGAGTAATCAGCCCCAGCATTTT	CASSAGSGLSNQPQHF
-	TRBJ1-1	-	TRBV18	TGTGCCAGCTCACCACCCGGCAGACTACTGAACACTGAAGCTTTCTTT	CASSPPGRLLNTEAFF
-	TRBJ2-1	TRBD1	TRBV27	TGTGCCAGCAGTTCCGGGGACAGGGGAAATGAGCAGTTCTTC	CASSSGDRGNEQFF
-	TRBJ1-1	-	TRBV18	TGTGCCAGCTCAACTCGGCGGGGAATGGGGTTGGGTGGCACTGAAGCTTTCTTT	CASSTRRGMGLGGTEAFF
-	TRBJ2-3	TRBD2	TRBV28	TGTGCAGGGGCGGGGGGCCCAGATACGCAGTATTTT	CAGAGGPDTQYF
-	TRBJ2-7	-	TRBV5-1	TGCGCCAGCAGCCAACAGTACGGTGGCCACGAGCAGTACTTC	CASSQQYGGHEQYF
-	TRBJ2-5	-	TRBV11-3	TGTGCCAGCAGCTTGAGGGGGCAAGAGACCCAGTACTTC	CASSLRGQETQYF
-	TRBJ2-5	TRBD1	TRBV9	TGTGCCAGCTCGGGACAGGGGGCAGAGACCCAGTACTTC	CASSGQGAETQYF
-	TRBJ1-4	TRBD1	TRBV28	TGTGCCAGCAGTTTACAGGGGGCCGGGGAAAAACTGTTTTTT	CASSLQGAGEKLFF
-	TRBJ1-2	-	TRBV5-4	TGTGCCAGCAGCTTGGCAGGGGCAGGGGTCTATGACTACACCTTC	CASSLAGAGVYDYTF
-	TRBJ1-1	-	TRBV6-1	TGTGCCAGCAGTCGCCTAGAGCGGGGGTGGACTGAAGCTTTCTTT	CASSRLERGWTEAFF
-	TRBJ2-1	-	TRBV10-2	TGCGCCACCCTCCAAATGAGGAATGAGCAGTTCTTC	CATLQMRNEQFF
-	TRBJ2-2	-	TRBV5-1	TGCGCCAGCAGCAGAACAGGTGCCGGGGAGCTGTTTTTT	CASSRTGAGELFF
-	TRBJ2-3	TRBD2	TRBV19	TGTGCCAGTAGTATCGAAGCGGGAGCCCCAGATACGCAGTATTTT	CASSIEAGAPDTQYF
few	TRBJ2-7	-	TRBV4-1	TGCGCCAGCAGCCAGACCCACCGGGACGGGAGCTCCTACGAGCAGTACTTC	CASSQTHRDGSSYEQYF
-	TRBJ1-4	-	TRBV6-1	TGTGCCAGCAGGCCGGGGGTCCTGGAGGAAAAACTGTTTTTT	CASRPGVLEEKLFF
-	TRBJ2-2	TRBD2	TRBV27	TGTGCCAGCAGTCAAAACCGAGGACTAGCGGGAGGGTACACCGGGGAGCTGTTTTTT	CASSQNRGLAGGYTGELFF
-	TRBJ1-5	-	TRBV10-2	TGCGCCAGCGTACAGAATAGCAATCAGCCCCAGCATTTT	CASVQNSNQPQHF
-	TRBJ2-1	TRBD2	TRBV10-3	TGTGCCATCAGACCGGGACTAGCGGGAGCCGAGCAGTTCTTC	CAIRPGLAGAEQFF
-	TRBJ2-1	-	TRBV28	TGTGCCAGCAGTTCCCCCAGGGGGGCCTACAATGAGCAGTTCTTC	CASSSPRGAYNEQFF
few	TRBJ2-2	-	TRBV7-9	TGTGCCAGCAGTTCTCGACTAACCGGGGAGCTGTTTTTT	CASSSRLTGELFF
-	TRBJ2-2	-	TRBV5-6	TGTGCCAGCAGCAGGGGGAACACCGGGGAGCTGTTTTTT	CASSRGNTGELFF
-	TRBJ1-5	-	TRBV23-1	TGCGCCAGCAGTCAATTTAGCGCAGTATGGCCCCAGCATTTT	CASSQFSAVWPQHF
-	TRBJ1-1	-	TRBV19	TGTGCCAGTACCCTAGCGGTGAACACTGAAGCTTTCTTT	CASTLAVNTEAFF
-	TRBJ2-3	TRBD2	TRBV10-2	TGCGCCAGCGCCCTAGCGGGACTGTCCGATACGCAGTATTTT	CASALAGLSDTQYF
-	TRBJ1-1	-	TRBV7-9	TGTTCCAGCAGCATGGGAGGGAACACTGAAGCTTTCTTT	CSSSMGGNTEAFF
-	TRBJ1-1	-	TRBV4-1	TGCGCCAGCAGCCAAGACACATGGAACACTGAAGCTTTCTTT	CASSQDTWNTEAFF
few	TRBJ2-3	-	TRBV30	TGTGCCTACGGACAGCGTCGCGCAGATACGCAGTATTTT	CAYGQRRADTQYF
once	TRBJ2-7	-	TRBV30	TGTGCCTGGAGTTCGGGCTACGAGCAGTACTTC	CAWSSGYEQYF
-	TRBJ2-1	-	TRBV27	TGTGCCAGCAGCCTGCTTAGCGTTCCCAACTCCTACAATGAGCAGTTCTTC	CASSLLSVPNSYNEQFF
-	TRBJ2-3	TRBD2	TRBV5-6	TGTGCCAGCAGCCTCCCCGGACTAGGCACAGATACGCAGTATTTT	CASSLPGLGTDTQYF
once	TRBJ2-5	TRBD1	TRBV7-7	TGTGCTAGCAGCTCCGGGACAGGGGAAGAGACCCAGTACTTC	CASSSGTGEETQYF
-	TRBJ1-4	-	TRBV5-1	TGCGCCAGCAGTCGAAAAGACAGATTCGGATCCAGTAATGAAAAACTGTTTTTT	CASSRKDRFGSSNEKLFF
once	TRBJ2-2	-	TRBV5-1	TGCGCCAGCAGCCCAAAAGGACAGATGAACACCGGGGAGCTGTTTTTT	CASSPKGQMNTGELFF
few	TRBJ2-5	TRBD1	TRBV4-1	TGCGCCAGCAGCCAAGATGCGACAGGGGGCGCGTGGGAGACCCAGTACTTC	CASSQDATGGAWETQYF
-	TRBJ2-2	-	TRBV19	TGTGCCAGTAGTCCCCACAGGTCCACCGGGGAGCTGTTTTTT	CASSPHRSTGELFF
-	TRBJ2-7	TRBD2	TRBV4-2	TGTGCCAGCAGCCCCTGGAGCGGGGGGGCCTACGAGCAGTACTTC	CASSPWSGGAYEQYF
-	TRBJ2-7	-	TRBV11-3	TGTGCCAGCAGCCCCCGGGATCGGGCCTACGAGCAGTACTTC	CASSPRDRAYEQYF
-	TRBJ2-5	TRBD2	TRBV7-9	TGTGCCAGCAGCCAGGGACTAGCGGGGGGCGAGACCCAGTACTTC	CASSQGLAGGETQYF
few	TRBJ2-7	-	TRBV30	TGTGCCTGGACCGCACAGGTTAGCTCCTACGAGCAGTACTTC	CAWTAQVSSYEQYF